These T cell receptor beta chains were read from a single sample in a study of T cell repertoires in cytomegalovirus infection. Antigens for these TCRs are unknown. TCRdb reprocessed the reads via MiXCR and lists one record per CDR3 protein. The data contain about 570,000 distinct CDR3 sequences, approximately 40% of them singletons. This specimen was cultured PBMCs, taken from culture after CMV antigen stimulation. Receptors originate from a human donor in good health (CMV status not recorded). Some clones in this sample may be carry-over from other donors' samples. CDR3s include the opening cysteine and the closing phenylalanine or tryptophan. The order of the fields is CDR3 length, V gene, J gene, CDR3 protein.

len: 15; v_gene: TRBV6-1; j_gene: TRBJ2-1; CDR3aa: CASKKRHYEYNEQFF
len: 15; v_gene: TRBV7-2; j_gene: TRBJ2-5; CDR3aa: CASSYGTLFEETQYF
len: 15; v_gene: TRBV7-2; j_gene: TRBJ2-5; CDR3aa: CASSPGDRLVETQYF
len: 17; v_gene: TRBV11-3; j_gene: TRBJ2-1; CDR3aa: CASSLALLAGDRNEQFF
len: 14; v_gene: TRBV7-2; j_gene: TRBJ2-1; CDR3aa: CASKRPSGSNEQFF
len: 15; v_gene: TRBV27; j_gene: TRBJ2-7; CDR3aa: CATHPGTAGSYEQYF
len: 15; v_gene: TRBV6-2/TRBV6-3; j_gene: TRBJ2-5; CDR3aa: CASSFLAGGLETQYF
len: 14; v_gene: TRBV7-4; j_gene: TRBJ1-5; CDR3aa: CASSAGTGHQPQHF
len: 16; v_gene: TRBV5-1; j_gene: TRBJ1-3; CDR3aa: CASSPVLLSSGNTIYF
len: 13; v_gene: TRBV7-2; j_gene: TRBJ1-2; CDR3aa: CASSKGQIYGYTF
len: 15; v_gene: TRBV6-5; j_gene: TRBJ1-3; CDR3aa: CASSTGLAVGNTIYF
len: 15; v_gene: TRBV19; j_gene: TRBJ2-4; CDR3aa: CASSRDREAKNIQYF
len: 14; v_gene: TRBV6-6; j_gene: TRBJ1-2; CDR3aa: CASSYVGVGYGYTF
len: 17; v_gene: TRBV19; j_gene: TRBJ2-3; CDR3aa: CASSFTSGTGGADTQYF
len: 13; v_gene: TRBV12-3/TRBV12-4; j_gene: TRBJ1-2; CDR3aa: CASSQGGDYGYTF
len: 18; v_gene: TRBV7-2; j_gene: TRBJ2-1; CDR3aa: CASSLPSLAGGSYNEQFF
len: 19; v_gene: TRBV29-1; j_gene: TRBJ2-3; CDR3aa: CSVEGGLAGGPFGTDTQYF
len: 14; v_gene: TRBV19; j_gene: TRBJ2-3; CDR3aa: CASRSRGLSDTQYF
len: 15; v_gene: TRBV7-2; j_gene: TRBJ2-3; CDR3aa: CASSFPGASTDTQYF
len: 14; v_gene: TRBV7-2; j_gene: TRBJ1-6; CDR3aa: CASSSVTAHSPLHF
len: 14; v_gene: TRBV7-9; j_gene: TRBJ2-3; CDR3aa: CASSLRPDTDTQYF
len: 14; v_gene: TRBV12-3/TRBV12-4; j_gene: TRBJ1-5; CDR3aa: CASSPTGVKSPQHF
len: 19; v_gene: TRBV6-2/TRBV6-3; j_gene: TRBJ2-6; CDR3aa: CASSYSRPVRGGGANVLTF
len: 11; v_gene: TRBV11-2; j_gene: TRBJ2-7; CDR3aa: CASSYVGEQYF